This T cell receptor (beta chain) derives from a study of blood T cells in healthy people across ages. About the research overall: Capturing about one barcoded beta molecule per two T cells was achieved by template switching. General study results and limits: Age advanced and TCR beta diversity per million T cells fell, roughly linearly.

About 10 milliliters was the volume of peripheral blood drawn from each donor. Each sample provided at least 6 micrograms of extracted total RNA. It was with a sample-barcoded 5' primer and a J-beta primer mix that a second PCR of about 6 to 12 cycles was run. TCRdb itself ran the 5' RACE reads through MiXCR, one entry per CDR3 protein. The table shows over 1,500,000 distinct CDR3 sequences, with roughly two fifths occurring only once. Germline CDR1 SGHDT, CDR2 YYEEEE. V shed 5 bases, J shed 13 bases, and the junction held 15 bases outside the gene matches. The CDR3 has 14 amino acids. On this clonotype: Antigen specificity is unknown.

The specimen sequenced was blood. This chain links TRBV5-6 with TRBJ2-4, with 7 bases that match TRBD2. The sequence was collected from a human donor in good health. This CDR3 reads CASSSGGIYNEQYF. CDR3 DNA sequence: TGTGCCAGCAGTTCGGGGGGAATCTACAATGAGCAGTACTTC.